One T cell receptor (beta chain) is described in this entry. The sample comes from a study of cytomegalovirus exposure and HLA in healthy donors. Assay: immunoSEQ multiplex PCR; the TCRdb copy retains only in-frame clones and omits some. The table shows 120,000 to 150,000 clones, with 90% to 95% occurring only once. V was clipped by 6 bases and J by 0 bases; unmatched bases: 7. Per germline, CDR1 MNHNY and CDR2 SVGAGI (reference sequence). The CDR3 extends over 16 amino acids. This sequence originates from a man aged 18 to 30 in good health and CMV-seronegative. The rearrangement joins TRBV6-6 to TRBJ2-1; TRBD2 aligns across 8 bases. Sequencing was carried out using PBMCs. CDR3 in amino acids: CASSLTSASSYNEQFF. CDR3 DNA sequence: TGTGCCAGCAGCCTGACTAGCGCCAGCTCCTACAATGAGCAGTTCTTC.